This T cell receptor beta chain comes out of a study of control samples from healthy donors and cancer patients. The repertoire was sequenced with immunoSEQ multiplex PCR; TCRdb's copy has only in-frame clones and lacks some. The sample holds around 77,000 clones; 85% to 95% are singletons and the top ten take around 6%. From germline, CDR1 is SGDLS and CDR2 YYNGEE. V lost 4 bases and J lost 7, with 17 bases in between. This CDR3 spans 14 amino acids. V gene TRBV9 combines with J gene TRBJ2-5; possible D gene TRBD1, 5 bases. Sequencing used blood. This clonotype originated in a woman in her fifties or sixties in good health. CDR3 sequence (DNA): TGTGCCAGCAGCCCCCAAGGGGAACGAGGGACCCAGTACTTC. This gives the protein CASSPQGERGTQYF.